This T cell receptor (beta chain) was identified in a study of shared clonotypes between healthy human individuals. Study as a whole: There were three CD4 naive, three CD4 memory, two CD8 naive and one CD8 memory plates per donor. Notes on the study in general: Donor scarcity curtailed the genetic and exposure-history diversity represented herein. The study found about 5% of naive CD4 clonotypes shared across several donors.

The V and J ends lost 4 bases and 1 base, in that order; junction bases with no gene match: 6. Germline assignment: CDR1 SNHLY and CDR2 FYNNEI. This CDR3 is 16 amino acids long. This clone has just one count. Its antigen is as yet unknown. Measured with immunoSEQ multiplex PCR; TCRdb has only the in-frame clones, and not every one. The top ten hold 0.36% of the sample, which has some 2.4 million clones, over 85% seen once. The V call is TRBV2, the J call TRBJ1-5; TRBD1 matches at 8 bases. The sequencing input was naive CD4+ T cells from PBMCs. Subset noted: CD45RA+ positively selected. The TCR sequence derives from a man younger than 30 in good health. Some clones in this sample may be carry-over from other donors' samples. CDR3 nucleotides: TGTGCCAGCAGTGTACAGGACAGGGACAGCAATCAGCCCCAGCATTTT. As protein: CASSVQDRDSNQPQHF.